The next 11 T cell receptor beta chains were all read from a single sample in a study of cytomegalovirus exposure and HLA in healthy donors (dated by TCRdb to between 2016 and 2019). Library generation was performed with the immunoSEQ multiplex PCR assay. The multiplex PCR relied on a mix of 60 forward primers for TCR Vbeta segments and 13 reverse primers for TCR Jbeta segments. TCRdb retrieved this table from immuneACCESS and kept in-frame rearrangements only. Not all clones are present; in checked studies, unresolved V genes account for under half, and no reason is known for the remainder. Within this sample are roughly 150,000 clones, with just under 70% of them counted one time only. The ten largest clones represent about 4.5% of the sample. The sample taken for sequencing was PBMCs. The receptors were gathered from a man in his sixties in good health and CMV-seronegative.

This CDR3 reads CASSGPGGLTEAFF. CDR3 bases: TGCGCCAGCAGCGGGCCGGGGGGGCTCACTGAAGCTTTCTTT. The chain is built from TRBV5-1 and TRBJ1-1; weak D call: TRBD1 (6 bases). Germline loops: CDR1 SGHRS, CDR2 YFSETQ. With 4 bases removed from V and 4 bases from J, the gap between germline ends came to 14 bases. The CDR3 loop spans 14 amino acids.

The chain recombines TRBV11-3 with TRBJ2-2, with TRBD2 as a possible D gene (6 bases). Trimming removed 1 base at V and 7 bases at J, with 16 bases between. Germline V lookup: CDR1 SGHNT, CDR2 YENEEA. CDR3 length: 16 amino acids. CDR3 in amino acids: CASSLVLGRRDGELFF. The CDR3 nucleotides are TGTGCCAGCAGCTTAGTATTGGGCAGGAGGGACGGGGAGCTGTTTTTT. Filled out from reference TRBV11-3 and TRBJ2-2, the complete variable domain reads EAGVVQSPRYKIIEKKQPVAFWCNPISGHNTLYWYLQNLGQGPELLIRYENEEAVDDSQLPKDRFSAERLKGVDSTLKIQPAELGDSAVYLCASSLVLGRRDGELFFGEGSRLTVL.

The J gene is TRBJ1-5, the V gene TRBV27; 8 bases are a match to TRBD1. The CDR3 is 15 residues long. The trim removed 5 bases at V and 5 bases at J, leaving 8 bases unmatched. The germline gives CDR1 MNHEY, CDR2 SMNVEV (reference sequence). The CDR3 here is CASSIRGREDQPQHF. DNA of the CDR3: TGTGCCAGCAGTATCAGGGGGCGAGAGGATCAGCCCCAGCATTTT.

The V call is TRBV27, the J call TRBJ2-7; TRBD2 agrees at 8 bases. The CDR3 loop spans 15 amino acids. Germline values: CDR1 MNHEY, CDR2 SMNVEV (reference sequence). J was trimmed by 0 bases and V by 7 bases; bases with no gene match: 8. CDR3 DNA sequence: TGTGCCAGCAACCGGGGGGGGGTAAGCTCCTACGAGCAGTACTTC. Its translation is CASNRGGVSSYEQYF.

The CDR3 nucleotides are TGTGCCAGCAGTACCGGAGGCTCAACTGAAGCTTTCTTT. The encoded protein is CASSTGGSTEAFF. The chain is built from TRBV28 and TRBJ1-1, with D hard to call. This CDR3 spans 13 amino acids. V was clipped by 5 bases and J by 5 bases, with 12 bases between them. Looked up from germline, CDR1 is MDHEN and CDR2 is SYDVKM.

The V call is TRBV5-4, the J call TRBJ2-3; D is perhaps TRBD2 (6 bases). The length of the CDR3 is 15 residues. Germline CDR1 and CDR2: SGHNT and YYREEE (reference sequence). V was pared by 0 bases and J by 4 bases, with 12 bases between. CDR3 DNA sequence: TGTGCCAGCAGCTTGGACGTGGGAGGACCAGATACGCAGTATTTT. It encodes CASSLDVGGPDTQYF.

J is TRBJ2-7 and V is TRBV7-8; 8 bases are a match to TRBD1. The V and J ends lost 4 bases and 0 bases, in that order; junction bases with no gene match: 5. CDR3 length: 15 amino acids. The germline gives CDR1 SGHVS, CDR2 FQNEAQ. CDR3 nucleotides: TGTGCCAGCAGCTACGGACAGGGTGTCTCCTACGAGCAGTACTTC. Translating it yields CASSYGQGVSYEQYF.

The rearrangement links TRBV10-3 to TRBJ2-1; 7 bases match TRBD2. The CDR3 consists of 14 residues. The V gene's germline CDR1 is ENHRY and CDR2 SYGVKD. V trimming: 4 bases; J trimming: 8 bases; junction bases outside the gene matches: 8. DNA of the CDR3: TGTGCCATCAGTGTAGGGACTACTGACTATGAGCAGTTCTTC. Amino acids: CAISVGTTDYEQFF.

This chain links TRBV7-8 with TRBJ1-3, with 8 bases matching TRBD1. This CDR3 comprises 16 residues. Germline lookup yields CDR1 SGHVS and CDR2 FQNEAQ. The V and J ends lost 1 base and 4 bases, in that order; junction bases with no gene match: 6. CDR3 loop: CASSLGPPGGGNTIYF. For the CDR3, the DNA is TGTGCCAGCAGCTTAGGGCCCCCAGGGGGCGGAAACACCATATATTTT. The full variable domain, its missing parts supplied by reference TRBV7-8 and TRBJ1-3, is GAGVSQSPRYKVAKRGQDVALRCDPISGHVSLFWYQQALGQGPEFLTYFQNEAQLDKSGLPSDRFFAERPEGSVSTLKIQRTQQEDSAVYLCASSLGPPGGGNTIYFGEGSWLTVV.

Concerning this clone: The sample holds other DNA sequences that translate to the same CDR3. This chain joins TRBV11-2 and TRBJ2-7; D may be TRBD2 (6 bases). The CDR3 is 14 residues long. V was trimmed by 1 base and J by 0 bases, leaving 7 bases between them. Germline CDR1 SGHAT, CDR2 FQNNGV. CDR3 in amino acids: CASSLVGGSYEQYF. CDR3 sequence (DNA): TGTGCCAGCAGCTTAGTCGGGGGCTCCTACGAGCAGTACTTC.

This clone appeared a few times. This sequence joins TRBV7-3 and TRBJ2-7; D might be TRBD2 (6 bases). Germline CDR1 SGHTA, CDR2 FQGTGA. Trimming removed 4 bases at V and 0 bases at J, with 10 bases between. This CDR3 is built from 14 residues. The CDR3 spells CASSWDSSSYEQYF. In DNA form, the CDR3 reads TGTGCCAGCAGCTGGGACTCGAGCTCCTACGAGCAGTACTTC.